This TCR beta chain was sequenced in a study of blood T cells in healthy people across ages (dated by TCRdb to about 2015). Background on the whole study: In model experiments, template switching captured roughly one uniquely barcoded TCR beta cDNA molecule for every two T cells. The donors were divided into four age groups: young (average about 16 years), middle-aged (about 39), aged (under 70) and long-lived (roughly 82). For two donors (one aged 18 to 30 and one aged 80 or older), the study analyzed two additional independent replicas of 1 million unique cDNA reads from the same blood draw. The study measured age-related changes in TCR beta repertoire diversity using deep sequencing normalized with unique cDNA molecular identifiers. To avoid experimental bias, donors of different ages were randomly spread across the sequencing lanes. Points the paper makes about the study in general: A strong correlation was found between observed TCR beta diversity and the percentage of naive T cells measured by flow cytometry. The long-lived group showed more naive CD4+ T cells, fewer expanded clones and increased TCR diversity than the aged group, suggesting age selection. Donor CMV infection status was unknown, potentially confounding age-related changes in expanded clonotypes. Estimates of total diversity based on one million sequenced T cells were regarded as lower bounds and as underestimates. As age increased, observed TCR beta diversity per million T cells dropped in a roughly linear way, and a significant reduction was already evident by age about 40. Since profiling was done on bulk unsorted PBMCs, naive and antigen-experienced compartments could not be conclusively compared.

Systemically healthy Caucasian individuals from Russia, around 38 in total and aged about 6 to 100 years, were included as donors. Each donor gave about 11 milliliters of peripheral blood, drawn into EDTA-treated Vacutainer tubes. Ficoll-Paque density-gradient centrifugation was used to isolate PBMCs, with at least 6.5 million per sample. Trizol reagent was used to extract total RNA from PBMCs, with at least 5.5 micrograms per sample. For every donor, an aliquot of PBMCs went through flow cytometry to measure the percentages of naive CD45RAhigh/CD27high T cells. The library was obtained by 5' RACE. Sequencing relied on an Illumina HiSeq 2500. The second PCR ran for about 6 to 11 cycles and used a J-beta primer mix along with a sample-barcoded 5' primer. Each TCR beta cDNA molecule received a unique molecular identifier from a template-switch 5' adaptor carrying 12 random nucleotides. Each sample yielded at least 3 million CDR3-containing paired-end reads. First-strand cDNA synthesis was performed from all RNA using the Mint cDNA synthesis kit, with priming by a TRBC-specific oligonucleotide. Following uracil-DNA glycosylase treatment, a first 18-cycle PCR with universal primers M1SS and BC2_uni_R was performed on all cDNA. The authors processed their data as follows. Each sample was normalized by randomly selecting 1 million high-quality reads, each carrying a distinct molecular identifier. Reads with shared molecular identifiers were discarded instead of being binned into consensus sequences. MiTCR, with a Q25 quality threshold and the strictest error-elimination algorithm, was used for CDR3 identification, clonotype clustering and error correction. Lower-bound total TCR beta diversity was estimated with a nonparametric unseen species model using Euler transformation. TCRdb reanalyzed the raw reads on its own, using fastp at Q25 for trimming and MiXCR for clone calling, and kept in-frame beta chains. Duplicate CDR3 protein sequences are folded into a single record with the most common DNA and genes. The V and J calls follow TCRdb's processing rather than the paper's. For this sample there are 650,000 to 700,000 distinct CDR3 sequences; 52% appear just once. The ten largest clones represent roughly 13% of the sample.

This clonotype has a single count. This clone's antigen is unknown. Base qualities are not recorded, but no much larger clone differs from it by a single base. A single read is weak support. The specimen sequenced was blood. The source is an elderly woman in good health.

The CDR3 here reads CASSREGGQNIQYF. The base sequence is TGTGCCAGCAGCCGAGAGGGAGGCCAAAACATTCAGTACTTC. The V and J genes are TRBV14 and TRBJ2-7; D gene: possibly TRBD2, on 6 matching bases. Matching the DNA end better, TRBJ2-4 makes the J call doubtful. CDR1 and CDR2 (SGHDN, FVKESK) derive from the germline V gene. The CDR3 measures 14 amino acids from cysteine to phenylalanine. CDR3 DNA only is kept here, 42 bases in frame from base 1.